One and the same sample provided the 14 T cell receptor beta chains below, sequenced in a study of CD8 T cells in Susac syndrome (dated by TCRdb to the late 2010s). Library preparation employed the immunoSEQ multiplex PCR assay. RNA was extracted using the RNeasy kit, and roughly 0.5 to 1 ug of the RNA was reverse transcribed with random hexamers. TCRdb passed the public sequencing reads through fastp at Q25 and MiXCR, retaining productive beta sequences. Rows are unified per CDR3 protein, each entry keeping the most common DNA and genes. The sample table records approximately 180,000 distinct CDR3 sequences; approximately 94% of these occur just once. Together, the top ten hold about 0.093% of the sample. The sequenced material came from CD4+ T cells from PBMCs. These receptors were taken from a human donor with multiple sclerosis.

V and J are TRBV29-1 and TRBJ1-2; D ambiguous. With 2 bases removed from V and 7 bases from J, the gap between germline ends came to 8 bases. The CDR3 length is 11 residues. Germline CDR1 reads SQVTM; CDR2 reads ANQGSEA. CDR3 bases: TGCAGCGTTGAATCGGGATCTGGCTACACCTTC. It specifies CSVESGSGYTF. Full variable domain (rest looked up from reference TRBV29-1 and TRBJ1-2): SAVISQKPSRDICQRGTSLTIQCQVDSQVTMMFWYRQQPGQSLTLIATANQGSEATYESGFVIDKFPISRPNLTFSTLTVSNMSPEDSSIYLCSVESGSGYTFGSGTRLTVV.

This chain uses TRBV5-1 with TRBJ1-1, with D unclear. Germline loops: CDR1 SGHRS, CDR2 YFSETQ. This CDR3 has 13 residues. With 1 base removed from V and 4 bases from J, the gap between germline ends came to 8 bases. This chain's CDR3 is CASSLSPITEAFF. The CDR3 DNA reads TGCGCCAGCAGCTTGTCCCCTATCACTGAAGCTTTCTTT.

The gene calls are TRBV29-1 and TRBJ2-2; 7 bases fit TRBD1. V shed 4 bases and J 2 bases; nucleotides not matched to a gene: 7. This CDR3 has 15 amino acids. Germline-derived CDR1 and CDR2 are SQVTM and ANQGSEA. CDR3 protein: CSVVGTEPNTGELFF. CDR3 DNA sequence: TGCAGCGTTGTTGGGACAGAGCCTAACACCGGGGAGCTGTTTTTT.

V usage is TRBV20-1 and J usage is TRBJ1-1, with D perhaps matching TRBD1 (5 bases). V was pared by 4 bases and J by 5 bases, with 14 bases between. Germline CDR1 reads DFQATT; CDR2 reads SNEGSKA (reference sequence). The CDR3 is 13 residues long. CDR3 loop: CSATPGWGTEAFF. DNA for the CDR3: TGCAGTGCTACCCCGGGCTGGGGGACTGAAGCTTTCTTT.

The CDR3 DNA reads TGTGCCAGCAGCCCGGGACAGGGTTTATCCGAGCAGTACTTC. It codes for CASSPGQGLSEQYF. V and J are TRBV3-1 and TRBJ2-7, with 9 bases identical to TRBD1. The germline V gene has CDR1 LGHDT and CDR2 YNNKEL (reference sequence). The CDR3 covers 14 residues. The trim removed 4 bases at V and 6 bases at J, leaving 7 bases unmatched.

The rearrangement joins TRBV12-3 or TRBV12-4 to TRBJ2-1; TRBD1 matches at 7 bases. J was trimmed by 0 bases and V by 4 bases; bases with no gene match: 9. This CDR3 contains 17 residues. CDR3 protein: CASSSHYRDSSYNEQFF. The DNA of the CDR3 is TGTGCCAGCAGTTCCCATTACCGGGACAGCTCCTACAATGAGCAGTTCTTC.

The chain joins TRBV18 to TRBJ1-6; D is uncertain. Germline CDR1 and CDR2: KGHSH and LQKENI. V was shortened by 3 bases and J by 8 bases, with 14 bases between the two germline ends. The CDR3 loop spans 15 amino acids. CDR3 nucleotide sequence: TGTGCCAGCTCACCTGACCAGGCCTCAGATTCACCCCTCCACTTT. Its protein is CASSPDQASDSPLHF.

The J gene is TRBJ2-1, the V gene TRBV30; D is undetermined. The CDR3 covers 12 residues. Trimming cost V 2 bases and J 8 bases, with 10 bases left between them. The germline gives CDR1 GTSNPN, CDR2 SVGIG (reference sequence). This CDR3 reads CAWSSYHDEQFF. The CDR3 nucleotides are TGTGCCTGGAGTTCATATCACGATGAGCAGTTCTTC.

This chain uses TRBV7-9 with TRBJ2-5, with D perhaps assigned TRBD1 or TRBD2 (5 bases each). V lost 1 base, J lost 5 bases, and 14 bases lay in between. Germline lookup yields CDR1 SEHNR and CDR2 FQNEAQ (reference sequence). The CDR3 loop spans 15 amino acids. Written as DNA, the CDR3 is TGTGCCAGCAGCTTAGGGGACCATTCGGGGGAGACCCAGTACTTC. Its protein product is CASSLGDHSGETQYF.

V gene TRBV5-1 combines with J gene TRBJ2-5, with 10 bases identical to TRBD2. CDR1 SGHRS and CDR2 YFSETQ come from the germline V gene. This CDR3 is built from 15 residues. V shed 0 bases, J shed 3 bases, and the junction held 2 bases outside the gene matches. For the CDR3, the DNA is TGCGCCAGCAGCTTGGCCGGGACTAGCGAAGAGACCCAGTACTTC. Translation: CASSLAGTSEETQYF.

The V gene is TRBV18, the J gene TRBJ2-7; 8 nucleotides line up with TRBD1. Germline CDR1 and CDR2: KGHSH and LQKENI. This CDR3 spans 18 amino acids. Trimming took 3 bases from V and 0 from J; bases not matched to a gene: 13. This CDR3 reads CASSPKAGGTFSSYEQYF. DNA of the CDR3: TGTGCCAGCTCACCGAAGGCAGGGGGCACCTTTAGCTCCTACGAGCAGTACTTC.

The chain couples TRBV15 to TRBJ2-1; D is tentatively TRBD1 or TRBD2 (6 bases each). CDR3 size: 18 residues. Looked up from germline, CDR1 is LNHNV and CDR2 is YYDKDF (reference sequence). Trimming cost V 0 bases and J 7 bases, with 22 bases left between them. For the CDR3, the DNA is TGTGCCACCAGCAGAGACCGGACAGACAGGAGGGGTCATAATGAGCAGTTCTTC. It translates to CATSRDRTDRRGHNEQFF.

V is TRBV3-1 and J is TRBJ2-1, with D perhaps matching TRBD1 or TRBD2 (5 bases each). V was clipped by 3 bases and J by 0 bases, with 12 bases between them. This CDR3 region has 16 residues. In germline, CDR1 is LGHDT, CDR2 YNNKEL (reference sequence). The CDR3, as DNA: TGTGCCAGCAGCCAGACGGGACGGACCTCCTACAATGAGCAGTTCTTC. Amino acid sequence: CASSQTGRTSYNEQFF.

CDR3 residues: CAWTSNYLRAFF. For the CDR3, the DNA is TGTGCCTGGACATCCAACTACCTCCGGGCTTTCTTT. The rearrangement joins TRBV30 to TRBJ1-1; no clear D gene. The CDR3 sequence is 12 residues long. The germline V gene encodes CDR1 GTSNPN and CDR2 SVGIG (reference sequence). The V gene lost 4 bases and the J gene lost 11 bases, with 17 bases spanning the gap.